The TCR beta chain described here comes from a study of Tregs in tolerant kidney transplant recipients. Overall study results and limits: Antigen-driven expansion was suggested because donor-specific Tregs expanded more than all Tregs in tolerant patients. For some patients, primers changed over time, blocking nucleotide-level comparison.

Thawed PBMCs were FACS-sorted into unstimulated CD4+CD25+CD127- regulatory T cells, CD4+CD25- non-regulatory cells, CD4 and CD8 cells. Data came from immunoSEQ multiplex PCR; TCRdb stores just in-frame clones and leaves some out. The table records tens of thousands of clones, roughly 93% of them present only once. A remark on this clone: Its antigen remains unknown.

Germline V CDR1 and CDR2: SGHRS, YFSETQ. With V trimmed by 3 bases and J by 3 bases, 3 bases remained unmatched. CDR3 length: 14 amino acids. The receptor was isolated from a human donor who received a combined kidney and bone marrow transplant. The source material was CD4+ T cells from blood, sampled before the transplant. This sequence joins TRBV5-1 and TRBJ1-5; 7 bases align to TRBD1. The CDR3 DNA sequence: TGCGCCAGCAGCTCAGGGGGGCTCAATCAGCCCCAGCATTTT. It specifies CASSSGGLNQPQHF.